Shown below are 3 T cell receptor beta chains from a single sample sequenced in a study of CD8+ T cells in alopecia areata. The authors extracted RNA and reverse transcribed it into cDNA as the sequencing template. Sequencing was performed with immunoSEQ multiplex PCR; in TCRdb, only in-frame clones are kept and a portion is missing. Counted here are roughly 130,000 clones, roughly 58% occurring once; the ten biggest clones make up under 5%. The starting material was CD4+ T cells sorted from blood, obtained at week 0. The receptors were gathered from a human donor with alopecia areata.

This clone has more than one count but fewer than ten. The gene calls are TRBV7-2 and TRBJ1-2; 10 nucleotides agree with TRBD1. Looked up from germline, CDR1 is SGHTA and CDR2 is FQGNSA. This CDR3 has 16 amino acids. J was trimmed by 4 bases and V by 5 bases; bases with no gene match: 10. CDR3 DNA: TGTGCCAGCAGCATGCCGGGACAGGGGAAGACCTATGGCTACACCTTC. This encodes CASSMPGQGKTYGYTF.

The chain recombines TRBV11-2 with TRBJ1-2; D might be TRBD1 (5 bases). Germline V gene sequence: CDR1 SGHAT, CDR2 FQNNGV. This CDR3 has 13 residues. The V and J ends lost 5 bases and 9 bases respectively, with 16 bases between them. The CDR3 DNA is TGTGCCAGCAGCCCCGAGAGGGGAATGAGCTACACCTTC. Translated: CASSPERGMSYTF.

CDR3 coding DNA: TGTGCCAGTAGTATCGAGACGAACGAAGACTATGGCTACACCTTC. This sequence encodes CASSIETNEDYGYTF. This sequence joins TRBV19 and TRBJ1-2; D uncertain. The germline V and J ends were trimmed by 3 bases and 3 bases, with 14 bases remaining between them. The CDR3 is 15 residues long. Germline CDR1 and CDR2: LNHDA and SQIVND (reference sequence). Looking up the rest from reference TRBV19 and TRBJ1-2 gives the full variable domain: DGGITQSPKYLFRKEGQNVTLSCEQNLNHDAMYWYRQDPGQGLRLIYYSQIVNDFQKGDIAEGYSVSREKKESFPLTVTSAQKNPTAFYLCASSIETNEDYGYTFGSGTRLTVV.